This T cell receptor beta chain comes out of a study of shared clonotypes between healthy human individuals. Libraries were prepared by immunoSEQ multiplex PCR; TCRdb keeps only in-frame clonotypes and omits some of them. The repertoire holds around 2,000,000 clones, with approximately 94% as singletons. Note on this clone: Antigen unknown.

General study points: Large sequencing depth failed to make sorted-subset sequencing complete, rarefaction showed.

The CDR3 totals 17 residues. V was shortened by 0 bases and J by 0 bases, with 14 bases between the two germline ends. Germline loops: CDR1 MGHRA, CDR2 YSYEKL. Naive CD8 populations comprised CD45RO-negative cells positively selected for CCR7, excluding terminally differentiated effector memory CD45RA+ cells. The genes are TRBV4-1 and TRBJ2-5; D is undetermined. The sequence was obtained from a man aged 18 to 30 in good health. The sequenced sample was naive CD8+ T cells sorted from blood. In DNA form, the CDR3 reads TGCGCCAGCAGCCAAGAGCCGAAGGATACTCACCAAGAGACCCAGTACTTC. This sequence encodes CASSQEPKDTHQETQYF.